This T cell receptor beta chain was identified in a study of T cell responses to AZD1222 COVID-19 vaccine. Unmatched junction bases numbered 0, after V lost 4 bases and J lost 2 bases. This CDR3 is 14 amino acids long. The germline V gene has CDR1 MGHDK and CDR2 SYGVNS. Study results and caveats: Baseline seropositivity characterized only a handful of AZD1222 recipients. Unmutated variant regions are reportedly targeted by nearly half of spike-specific TCRs. Most donors were white British and more were female, and clonal diversity was possibly underestimated.

TCRdb keeps only in-frame clones here, not all; method: immunoSEQ multiplex PCR. The table records some 170,000 clones, approximately 90% of them present only once. A note on this clone: Its target is not known.

This sequence originates from an adult in good health. This rearrangement joins TRBV25-1 to TRBJ1-1; TRBD1 aligns across 11 bases. The source was peripheral blood, collected on day 0 of AZD1222 vaccination. This CDR3 reads CASSGTGGNTEAFF. CDR3 sequence (DNA): TGTGCCAGCAGTGGGACAGGGGGCAACACTGAAGCTTTCTTT.